These 9 T cell receptor beta chains were sequenced from one sample in a study of blood T cell repertoires in COVID-19. Here immunoSEQ multiplex PCR was the method, and the copy in TCRdb shows in-frame clones only, minus some. The sample has 200,000 to 250,000 clones, 86% seen once. What was sequenced was peripheral blood. These receptors were collected from a woman aged 45-60 years with COVID-19, enrolled during active disease.

This clone turned up a few times. The chain recombines TRBV5-1 with TRBJ2-7; 10 bases map to TRBD1. The CDR3 sequence is 14 residues long. Per germline, CDR1 SGHRS and CDR2 YFSETQ. J was trimmed by 6 bases and V by 2 bases; bases with no gene match: 5. In nucleotides, the CDR3 is TGCGCCAGCAGCTTCGCCGGGACAGGGGCCGAGCAGTACTTC. Residues: CASSFAGTGAEQYF.

The chain combines TRBV2 with TRBJ2-5; 8 nucleotides align to TRBD1. V was clipped by 1 base and J by 4 bases; unmatched bases: 5. Germline V gene data show CDR1 as SNHLY and CDR2 as FYNNEI. CDR3 size: 15 residues. This CDR3 is CASSEGQGPLETQYF. The CDR3 DNA is TGTGCCAGCAGTGAAGGACAGGGGCCCCTAGAGACCCAGTACTTC.

The chain uses TRBV18 and TRBJ2-7; perhaps TRBD2 as D (5 bases). Germline lookup yields CDR1 KGHSH and CDR2 LQKENI. The CDR3 totals 13 residues. V was pared by 3 bases and J by 6 bases, with 12 bases between. CDR3 in DNA: TGTGCCAGCTCACCTCGGAAGGGAGTCGAGCAGTACGTC. The encoded protein is CASSPRKGVEQYV.

This sequence joins TRBV5-1 and TRBJ2-7; 9 bases agree with TRBD2. Per the germline V gene, CDR1 is SGHRS and CDR2 is YFSETQ. J was trimmed by 2 bases and V by 2 bases; bases with no gene match: 2. The CDR3 covers 14 residues. DNA for the CDR3: TGCGCCAGCAGCTTAGCGGGGGGAACCTACGAGCAGTACTTC. Protein sequence: CASSLAGGTYEQYF. Filled out from reference TRBV5-1 and TRBJ2-7, the complete variable domain reads KAGVTQTPRYLIKTRGQQVTLSCSPISGHRSVSWYQQTPGQGLQFLFEYFSETQRNKGNFPGRFSGRQFSNSRSEMNVSTLELGDSALYLCASSLAGGTYEQYFGPGTRLTVT.

J is TRBJ1-1 and V is TRBV18; D possibly corresponds to TRBD1 (5 bases). Germline CDR1 KGHSH, CDR2 LQKENI. The CDR3 covers 17 residues. The germline V and J ends were trimmed by 1 base and 5 bases, with 20 bases remaining between them. The CDR3 is CASSPRSTGGGMTEAFF. The CDR3 nucleotides are TGTGCCAGCTCACCACGGAGTACAGGCGGTGGGATGACTGAAGCTTTCTTT.

V gene TRBV27 combines with J gene TRBJ1-1, with a weak D call TRBD1 (5 bases). Germline V gives CDR1 MNHEY, CDR2 SMNVEV (reference sequence). Between the trimmed V and J ends, which lost 5 bases and 4 bases, there was a span of 20 bases. This CDR3 spans 16 amino acids. CDR3 DNA: TGTGCCAGCAGTCCTGAAAAGGGGATCTTAGGCACTGAAGCTTTCTTT. It translates to CASSPEKGILGTEAFF.

The chain carries TRBV3-1 (or the pseudogene TRBV3-2) and TRBJ1-1, with D tentatively TRBD1 (6 bases). V was trimmed by 4 bases and J by 2 bases, leaving 20 bases between them. CDR1 LGHDT and CDR2 YNNKEL come from the germline V gene (reference sequence). The CDR3 is 17 residues long. The CDR3 loop is CASSRRGGAVGNTEAFF. CDR3 DNA: TGTGCCAGCAGCCGAAGGGGGGGCGCGGTTGGAAACACTGAAGCTTTCTTT.

V gene TRBV25-1 combines with J gene TRBJ2-1; TRBD2 might be the D (5 bases). V was cut by 6 bases and J by 4 bases, with 13 bases left in between. The CDR3 contains 14 residues. In germline, CDR1 is MGHDK, CDR2 SYGVNS. The DNA for the CDR3 is TGTGCCAGCAGGGGAAGCGGATCATACAATGAGCAGTTCTTC. Translation: CASRGSGSYNEQFF.

Only a few counts were recorded for this clone. This chain joins TRBV9 and TRBJ2-3; D is unclear. The V gene's germline CDR1 is SGDLS and CDR2 YYNGEE. The ends were cut back, 3 bases at V and 3 bases at J, with 2 bases in the middle. The length of the CDR3 is 11 residues. The DNA for the CDR3 is TGTGCCAGCAGCGCGACAGATACGCAGTATTTT. Protein sequence: CASSATDTQYF.